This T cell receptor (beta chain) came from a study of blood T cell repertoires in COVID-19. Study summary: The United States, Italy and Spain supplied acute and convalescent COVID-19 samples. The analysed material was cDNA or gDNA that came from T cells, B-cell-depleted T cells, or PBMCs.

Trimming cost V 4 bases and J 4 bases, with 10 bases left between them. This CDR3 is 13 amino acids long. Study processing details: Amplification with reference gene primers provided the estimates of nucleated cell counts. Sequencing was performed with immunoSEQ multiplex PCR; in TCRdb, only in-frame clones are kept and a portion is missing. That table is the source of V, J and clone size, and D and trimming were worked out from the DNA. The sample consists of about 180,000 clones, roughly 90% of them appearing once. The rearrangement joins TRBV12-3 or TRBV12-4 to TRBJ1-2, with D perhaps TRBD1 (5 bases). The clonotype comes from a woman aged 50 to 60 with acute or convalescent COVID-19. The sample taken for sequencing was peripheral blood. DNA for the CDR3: TGTGCCAGCAGTTGGGGGACTGTCTATGGCTACACCTTC. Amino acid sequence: CASSWGTVYGYTF.